Each of the 2 T cell receptor beta chains below was sequenced from the same sample in a study of blood T cell repertoires in COVID-19. Clones were read by immunoSEQ multiplex PCR, and TCRdb kept only the in-frame ones, dropping some. The table shows 95,000 to 100,000 clones, with roughly nine tenths occurring only once. Sequenced material: peripheral blood. The receptor source for this set is a man in his forties or fifties with acute or convalescent COVID-19.

This chain links TRBV5-1 with TRBJ1-1; no clear D gene. The CDR3 totals 15 residues. Germline assignment: CDR1 SGHRS and CDR2 YFSETQ. The V end was cut by 4 bases, the J end by 1 base, with 14 bases between. The CDR3 here is CASSPRSTQNTEAFF. DNA for the CDR3: TGCGCCAGCAGCCCGCGGTCGACTCAGAACACTGAAGCTTTCTTT.

The V call is TRBV6-6, the J call TRBJ1-5; D gene uncertain. The CDR3 is 13 residues long. Trimming took off 2 bases at V and 3 bases at J, with 5 bases between the two ends. Germline lookup yields CDR1 MNHNY and CDR2 SVGAGI (reference sequence). CDR3 DNA: TGTGCCAGCAGTTACCTAGACAATCAGCCCCAGCATTTT. The encoded protein is CASSYLDNQPQHF.